Below, 14 T cell receptor beta chains from the same sample are listed, as sequenced in a study of early T cells in non-severe SARS-CoV-2 infection. TCRdb re-analysed the 5' RACE reads in MiXCR, keeping a single row per CDR3 protein. The data hold some 96,000 distinct CDR3 sequences, with around 14% observed a single time. What was sequenced was whole blood. These receptors were taken from an adult who was a healthcare worker with PCR-confirmed SARS-CoV-2 infection or an uninfected control (not recorded which).

V is TRBV12-3 or TRBV12-4 and J is TRBJ2-3; D call uncertain. The V gene lost 5 bases and the J gene lost 6 bases, with 9 bases spanning the gap. The CDR3 is 12 residues long. The CDR3 DNA is TGTGCCAGCAGTAACTCCTGGGATACGCAGTATTTT. Translation: CASSNSWDTQYF.

The genes are TRBV25-1 and TRBJ2-4, with TRBD2 as a possible D gene (7 bases). CDR1 is MGHDK and CDR2 is SYGVNS in the germline V gene. CDR3 length: 13 residues. V dropped 7 bases and J dropped 4 bases, with 11 bases sitting between them. CDR3: CASNGGAKNIQYF. In DNA form, the CDR3 reads TGTGCCAGCAATGGGGGGGCAAAAAACATTCAGTACTTC.

This clonotype was counted between two and nine times. The chain links TRBV3-1 to TRBJ2-5, with 7 bases aligning to TRBD2. The V gene's germline CDR1 is LGHDT and CDR2 YNNKEL (reference sequence). Unmatched junction bases numbered 4, after V lost 6 bases and J lost 9 bases. The CDR3 length is 11 residues. CDR3 sequence: CASRTRGAQYF. The DNA of the CDR3 is TGTGCCAGCAGGACCCGGGGGGCCCAGTACTTC.

A note on this clonotype: The junction does not match germline at one end; this may be a read error. This CDR3 reads CSASTRIYLAGF. CDR3 nucleotides: TGCAGTGCTAGCACTAGGATCTACCTTGCGGGATTC. The chain employs TRBV20-1 and TRBJ2-1; D may be TRBD2 (6 bases). In germline, CDR1 is DFQATT, CDR2 SNEGSKA (reference sequence). The CDR3 is made up of 12 amino acids.

The V and J genes are TRBV27 and TRBJ1-1, with 8 bases matching TRBD1. V gave up 3 bases and J gave up 3 bases; unmatched junction bases: 3. Germline CDR1 reads MNHEY; CDR2 reads SMNVEV (reference sequence). The CDR3 is 14 residues long. The DNA of the CDR3 is TGTGCCAGCAGTTTGGACAGGGCGGACACTGAAGCTTTCTTT. Its protein product is CASSLDRADTEAFF.

The chain recombines TRBV20-1 with TRBJ1-1; no clear D. Trimming cost V 0 bases and J 0 bases, with 8 bases left between them. Germline assignment: CDR1 DFQATT and CDR2 SNEGSKA (reference sequence). This CDR3 is 14 amino acids long. CDR3 loop: CSARDQLMNTEAFF. The CDR3 coding sequence is TGCAGTGCTAGAGATCAGCTAATGAACACTGAAGCTTTCTTT.

In its sample, this clonotype was seen a few times. The V gene is TRBV12-3 or TRBV12-4, the J gene TRBJ1-2; D is undetermined. CDR3 length: 12 amino acids. The V and J ends lost 7 bases and 7 bases respectively, with 13 bases between them. For the CDR3, the DNA is TGTGCCAGCACCCCCTCGGGTCGTGGCTACACCTTC. It specifies CASTPSGRGYTF.

The table lists this clonotype with a few counts. CDR3 amino acids: CSARDRLAGSYEQYF. CDR3 sequence (DNA): TGCAGTGCTAGAGATAGACTAGCGGGGTCCTACGAGCAGTACTTC. The chain recombines TRBV20-1 with TRBJ2-7; TRBD2 matches 11 bases. CDR1 is DFQATT, CDR2 SNEGSKA, per germline (reference sequence). The length of the CDR3 is 15 residues. The ends lost 0 bases at V and 1 base at J; junction bases unmatched: 2.

This clonotype was counted between two and nine times. V and J are TRBV20-1 and TRBJ2-7; maybe TRBD1 (6 bases). V gave up 3 bases and J gave up 0 bases, with 15 bases separating them. Germline CDR1 reads DFQATT; CDR2 reads SNEGSKA (reference sequence). This CDR3 spans 15 amino acids. The CDR3 is CSASDTGSVSYEQYF. CDR3 DNA sequence: TGCAGTGCTAGTGATACAGGGAGCGTCTCCTACGAGCAGTACTTC.

The chain is built from TRBV20-1 and TRBJ1-5; D not resolved. Germline CDR1 DFQATT, CDR2 SNEGSKA (reference sequence). V lost 0 bases and J lost 3, with 3 bases in between. The CDR3 has 12 residues. The CDR3, as DNA: TGCAGTGCTAGAGATCACAATCAGCCCCAGCATTTT. Encoded protein: CSARDHNQPQHF.

This clonotype was counted between two and nine times. The V call is TRBV20-1, the J call TRBJ2-7; D gene unclear. CDR1 is DFQATT and CDR2 is SNEGSKA in the germline V gene (reference sequence). This CDR3 has 12 residues. Deletions cut 0 bases from V and 3 bases from J, with 6 bases between. The CDR3 loop is CSARDGDYEQYF. The CDR3 bases are TGCAGTGCTAGAGATGGAGACTACGAGCAGTACTTC.

This clonotype was counted a few times. The chain combines TRBV4-1 with TRBJ2-3; D remains unclear. The V end was cut by 0 bases, the J end by 4 bases, with 8 bases between. Germline CDR1 is MGHRA and CDR2 is YSYEKL. The CDR3 runs to 14 residues. The CDR3 sequence: CASSQDARPDTQYF. CDR3 nucleotide sequence: TGCGCCAGCAGCCAAGATGCACGGCCAGATACGCAGTATTTT.

The sample holds many counts of this clonotype. The chain has TRBV20-1 and TRBJ1-2; tentatively, D is TRBD1 (6 bases). The germline CDR1 and CDR2 sequences are DFQATT and SNEGSKA (reference sequence). The CDR3 has 15 residues. V lost 1 base and J 6 bases, leaving 18 bases between the germline ends. The CDR3 reads CSARVRWGAGDGYTF. CDR3 bases: TGCAGTGCTAGAGTTCGCTGGGGGGCCGGAGATGGCTACACCTTC.

The chain has TRBV6-5 and TRBJ2-2; D unresolved. This CDR3 region has 13 residues. Germline CDR1 MNHEY, CDR2 SVGAGI. The V end lost 1 base, the J end lost 1 base, and 1 base lay between the germline ends. For the CDR3, the DNA is TGTGCCAGCAGTTACTGGAACACCGGGGAGCTGTTTTTT. Residues: CASSYWNTGELFF.